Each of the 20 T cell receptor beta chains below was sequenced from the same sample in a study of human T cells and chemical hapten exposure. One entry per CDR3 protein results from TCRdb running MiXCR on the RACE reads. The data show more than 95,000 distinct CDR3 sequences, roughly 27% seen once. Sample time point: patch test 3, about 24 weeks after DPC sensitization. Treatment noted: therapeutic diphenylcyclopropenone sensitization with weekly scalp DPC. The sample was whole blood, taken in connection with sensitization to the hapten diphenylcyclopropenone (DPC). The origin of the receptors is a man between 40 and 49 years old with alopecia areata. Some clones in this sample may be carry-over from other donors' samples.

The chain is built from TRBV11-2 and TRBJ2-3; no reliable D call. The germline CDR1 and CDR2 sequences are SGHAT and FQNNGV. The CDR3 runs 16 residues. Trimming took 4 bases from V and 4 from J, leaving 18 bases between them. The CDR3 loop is CASSSLSWARSDTQYF. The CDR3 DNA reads TGTGCCAGCAGCTCCCTATCCTGGGCGAGATCAGATACGCAGTATTTT.

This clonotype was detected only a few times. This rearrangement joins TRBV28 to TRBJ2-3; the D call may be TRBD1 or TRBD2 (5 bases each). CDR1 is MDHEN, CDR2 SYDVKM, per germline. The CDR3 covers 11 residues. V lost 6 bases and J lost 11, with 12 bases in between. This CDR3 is CASSRGREQYF. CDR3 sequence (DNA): TGTGCCAGCAGCCGGGGACGCGAGCAGTATTTT.

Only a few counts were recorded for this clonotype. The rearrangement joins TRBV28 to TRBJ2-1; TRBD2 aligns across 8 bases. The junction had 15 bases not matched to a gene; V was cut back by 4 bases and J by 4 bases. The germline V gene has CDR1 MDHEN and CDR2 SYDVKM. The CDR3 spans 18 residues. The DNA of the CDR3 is TGTGCCAGCAGTTCCAGCCGGGGGGGGAGAAGCCCATACAATGAGCAGTTCTTC. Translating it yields CASSSSRGGRSPYNEQFF.

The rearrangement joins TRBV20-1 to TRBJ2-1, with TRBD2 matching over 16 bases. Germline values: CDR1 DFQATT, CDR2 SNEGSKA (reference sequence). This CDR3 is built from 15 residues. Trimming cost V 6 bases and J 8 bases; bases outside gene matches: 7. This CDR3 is CSATSGTSGRDEQFF. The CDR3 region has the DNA TGCAGTGCAACCTCAGGGACTAGCGGGAGGGATGAGCAGTTCTTC.

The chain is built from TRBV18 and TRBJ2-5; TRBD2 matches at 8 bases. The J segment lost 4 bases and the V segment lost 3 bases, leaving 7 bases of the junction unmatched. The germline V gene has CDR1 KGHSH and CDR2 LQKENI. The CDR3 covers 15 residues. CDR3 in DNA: TGTGCCAGCTCACCCTCAAATGCGGGAGGAGAGACCCAGTACTTC. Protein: CASSPSNAGGETQYF.

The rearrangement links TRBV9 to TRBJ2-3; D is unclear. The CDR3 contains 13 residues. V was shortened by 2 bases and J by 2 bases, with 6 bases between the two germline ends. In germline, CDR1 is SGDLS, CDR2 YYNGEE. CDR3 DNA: TGTGCCAGCAGCGTGACCCCCACAGATACGCAGTATTTT. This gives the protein CASSVTPTDTQYF.

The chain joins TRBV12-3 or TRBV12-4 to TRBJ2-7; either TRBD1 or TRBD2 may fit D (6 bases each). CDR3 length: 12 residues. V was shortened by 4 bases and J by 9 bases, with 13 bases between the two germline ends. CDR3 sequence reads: CASSSGSGAQYF. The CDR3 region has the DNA TGTGCCAGCAGTTCGGGCTCGGGGGCGCAGTACTTC.

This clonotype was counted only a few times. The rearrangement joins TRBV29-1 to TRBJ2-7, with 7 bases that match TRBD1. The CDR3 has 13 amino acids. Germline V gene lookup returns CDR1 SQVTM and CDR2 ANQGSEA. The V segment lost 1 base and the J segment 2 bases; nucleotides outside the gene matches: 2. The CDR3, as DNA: TGCAGCGTTGAAGGGCAGGGGGCCTACGAGCAGTACTTC. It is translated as CSVEGQGAYEQYF.

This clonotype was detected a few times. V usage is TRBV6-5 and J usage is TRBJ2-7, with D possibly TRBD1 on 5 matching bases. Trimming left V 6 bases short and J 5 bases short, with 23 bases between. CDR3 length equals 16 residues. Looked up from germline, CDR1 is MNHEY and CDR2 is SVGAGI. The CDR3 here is CASSHPVGPEINEQYF. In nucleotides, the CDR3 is TGTGCCAGCAGCCACCCAGTGGGGCCCGAAATTAACGAGCAGTACTTC.

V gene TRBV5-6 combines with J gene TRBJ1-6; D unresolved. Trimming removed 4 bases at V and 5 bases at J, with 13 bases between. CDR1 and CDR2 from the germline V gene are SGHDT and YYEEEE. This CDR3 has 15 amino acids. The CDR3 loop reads CASSRDGRDNSPLHF. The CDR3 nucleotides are TGTGCCAGCAGCCGCGACGGAAGGGATAATTCACCCCTCCACTTT.

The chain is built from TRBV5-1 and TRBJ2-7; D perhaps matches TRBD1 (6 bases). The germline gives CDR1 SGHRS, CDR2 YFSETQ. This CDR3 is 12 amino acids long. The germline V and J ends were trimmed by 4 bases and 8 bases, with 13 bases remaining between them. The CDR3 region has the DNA TGCGCCAGCAGCCGGGACCAGGGGAAGCAGTACTTC. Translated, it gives CASSRDQGKQYF.

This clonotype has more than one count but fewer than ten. The CDR3 region is CASSVEGTGANEQFF. The CDR3 DNA reads as TGTGCCAGCAGCGTAGAAGGGACAGGGGCCAATGAGCAGTTCTTC. The chain has TRBV9 and TRBJ2-1, with 10 nucleotides matching TRBD1. The CDR3 has 15 amino acids. The germline CDR1 and CDR2 sequences are SGDLS and YYNGEE. The junction had 3 bases not matched to a gene; V was cut back by 0 bases and J by 6 bases.

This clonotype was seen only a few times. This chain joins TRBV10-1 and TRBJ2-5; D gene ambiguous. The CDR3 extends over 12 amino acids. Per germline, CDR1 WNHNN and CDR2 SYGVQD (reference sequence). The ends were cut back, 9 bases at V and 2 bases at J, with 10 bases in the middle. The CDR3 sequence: CARRRLQETQYF. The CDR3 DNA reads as TGCGCCAGACGACGACTTCAAGAGACCCAGTACTTC.

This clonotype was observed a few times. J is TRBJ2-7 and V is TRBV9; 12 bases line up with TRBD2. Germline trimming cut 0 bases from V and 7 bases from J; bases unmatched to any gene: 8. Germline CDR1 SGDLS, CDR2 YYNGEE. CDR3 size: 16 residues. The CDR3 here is CASSVEMLAGGREQYF. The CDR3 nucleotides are TGTGCCAGCAGCGTAGAGATGCTAGCGGGAGGGAGAGAGCAGTACTTC.

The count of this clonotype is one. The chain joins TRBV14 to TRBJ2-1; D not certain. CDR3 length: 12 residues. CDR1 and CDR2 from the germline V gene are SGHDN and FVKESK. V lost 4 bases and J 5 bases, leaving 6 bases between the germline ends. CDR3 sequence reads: CASSRQNNEQFF. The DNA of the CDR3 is TGTGCCAGCAGCCGCCAGAACAATGAGCAGTTCTTC.

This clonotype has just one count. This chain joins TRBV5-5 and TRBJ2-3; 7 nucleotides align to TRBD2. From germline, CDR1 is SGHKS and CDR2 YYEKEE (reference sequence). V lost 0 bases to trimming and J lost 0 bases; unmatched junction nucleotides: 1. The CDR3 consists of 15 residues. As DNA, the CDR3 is TGTGCCAGCAGCTTGGGGGACTATAGCACAGATACGCAGTATTTT. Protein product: CASSLGDYSTDTQYF.

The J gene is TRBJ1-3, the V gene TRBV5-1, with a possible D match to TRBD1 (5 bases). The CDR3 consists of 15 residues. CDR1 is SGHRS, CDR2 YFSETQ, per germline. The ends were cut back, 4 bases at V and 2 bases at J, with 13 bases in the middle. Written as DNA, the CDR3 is TGCGCCAGCAGCGTGGGGGTCGGCACTGGAAACACCATATATTTT. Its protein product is CASSVGVGTGNTIYF.

CDR3 DNA: TGTGCCAGCAGTTTGTACCCTGGAAGGTTCCGCCACGAGCAGTACTTC. Translation: CASSLYPGRFRHEQYF. V gene TRBV27 combines with J gene TRBJ2-7; D not resolved. V was shortened by 3 bases and J by 5 bases, with 20 bases between the two germline ends. From germline, CDR1 is MNHEY and CDR2 SMNVEV (reference sequence). CDR3 size: 16 residues.

The CDR3 reads CASKETGGPPQYF. The CDR3 DNA is TGTGCCAGCAAGGAGACCGGAGGGCCCCCGCAGTACTTC. The chain has TRBV27 and TRBJ2-7; D might be TRBD2 (6 bases). The germline V gene has CDR1 MNHEY and CDR2 SMNVEV (reference sequence). V was pared by 7 bases and J by 9 bases, with 19 bases between. The CDR3 consists of 13 residues.

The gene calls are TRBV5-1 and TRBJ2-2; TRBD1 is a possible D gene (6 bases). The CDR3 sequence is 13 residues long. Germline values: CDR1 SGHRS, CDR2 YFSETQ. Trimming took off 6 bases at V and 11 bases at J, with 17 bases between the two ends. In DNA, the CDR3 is TGCGCCAGCATCAACCCCACAGGGACCGAGCTGTTTTTT. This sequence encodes CASINPTGTELFF.